The source of this T cell receptor (beta chain) is a study of neurological immune-mediated disorders. The unsorted libraries had their origin in 2 million PBMCs stored at -80 C. This clonotype was counted at least ten times. Every sequencing run drew on 15-18 subjects and yielded over 190 million TCR-beta sequences. TCRdb reprocessed the 5' RACE reads with MiXCR, giving one entry per CDR3 protein. The data show approximately 48,000 distinct CDR3 sequences, with about 9.4% seen just once and about 5.2% held by the top ten. V gave up 5 bases and J gave up 5 bases, with 6 bases separating them. CDR1 SGHTA and CDR2 FQGTGA come from the germline V gene. This CDR3 spans 12 amino acids.

Sequenced sample: PBMCs. J is TRBJ2-2 and V is TRBV7-3; D gene uncertain. The TCR sequence derives from a man between 65 and 85 years old with HTLV-1-associated myelopathy (HAM/TSP). CDR3 in amino acids: CASSPATGELFF. CDR3 in DNA: TGTGCCAGCAGCCCAGCAACCGGGGAGCTGTTTTTT.